Below, one T cell receptor beta chain is given with its context. V shed 1 base, J shed 5 bases, and the junction held 4 bases outside the gene matches. The CDR3 has 16 amino acids. CDR1 MDHEN and CDR2 SYDVKM come from the germline V gene. This sample is part of a study of blood T cell repertoires in COVID-19. In the study overall: T cells, B-cell-depleted T cells, or PBMCs supplied cDNA or gDNA.

TCRdb keeps only in-frame clones here, not all; method: immunoSEQ multiplex PCR. The sample yields 200,000 or so clones, approximately 86% seen once. The clonotype comes from a man in his sixties or seventies with active or convalescent COVID-19. The material sequenced was peripheral blood. The chain is built from TRBV28 and TRBJ1-6; TRBD1 matches at 8 bases. This chain's CDR3 is CASSLSGQVHNSPLHF. The DNA for the CDR3 is TGTGCCAGCAGTTTATCGGGACAGGTTCATAATTCACCCCTCCACTTT.